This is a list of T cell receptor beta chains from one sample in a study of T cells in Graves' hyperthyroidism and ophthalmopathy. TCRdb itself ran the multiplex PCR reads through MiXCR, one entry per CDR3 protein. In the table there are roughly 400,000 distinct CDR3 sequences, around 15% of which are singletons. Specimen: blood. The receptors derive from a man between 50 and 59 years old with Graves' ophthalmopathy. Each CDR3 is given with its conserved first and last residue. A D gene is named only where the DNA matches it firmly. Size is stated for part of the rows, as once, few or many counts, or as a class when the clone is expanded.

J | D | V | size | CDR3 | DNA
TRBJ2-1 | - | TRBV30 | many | CAWKRLSDSYNEQFF | TGTGCCTGGAAACGGCTAAGCGACTCCTACAATGAGCAGTTCTTC
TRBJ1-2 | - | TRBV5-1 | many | CASSPGQPDGYTF | TGCGCCAGCAGCCCTGGACAGCCGGATGGCTACACCTTC
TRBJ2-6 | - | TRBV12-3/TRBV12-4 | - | CASSMEGGRANVLTF | TGTGCCAGCAGTATGGAAGGGGGTAGGGCCAACGTCCTGACTTTC
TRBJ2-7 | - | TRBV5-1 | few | CASSLDQPSYEQYF | TGCGCCAGCAGCTTGGATCAGCCCTCCTACGAGCAGTACTTC
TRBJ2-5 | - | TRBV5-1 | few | CASSIIPGSQETQYF | TGCGCCAGCAGCATAATACCGGGATCACAAGAGACCCAGTACTTC
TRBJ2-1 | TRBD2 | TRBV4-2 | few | CASSQEASGGYNEQFF | TGTGCCAGCAGCCAAGAGGCTAGCGGAGGATACAATGAGCAGTTCTTC
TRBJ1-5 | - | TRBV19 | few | CASSGSYSNQPQHF | TGTGCCAGTAGTGGTAGCTATAGCAATCAGCCCCAGCATTTT
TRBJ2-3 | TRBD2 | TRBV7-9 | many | CASSYQRGGTDTQYF | TGTGCCAGCAGCTATCAGCGGGGGGGCACAGATACGCAGTATTTT
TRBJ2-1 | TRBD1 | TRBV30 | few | CAWSLVQGALDEQFF | TGTGCCTGGAGTTTGGTGCAGGGGGCACTCGATGAGCAGTTCTTC
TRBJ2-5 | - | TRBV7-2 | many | CASSGNLGRQETQYF | TGTGCCAGCAGCGGGAATCTGGGTAGGCAAGAGACCCAGTACTTC
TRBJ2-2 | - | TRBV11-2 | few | CASSLMAGELFF | TGTGCCAGCAGCTTAATGGCCGGGGAGCTGTTTTTT
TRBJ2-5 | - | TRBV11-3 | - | CASSLADGPQETQYF | TGTGCCAGCAGCTTAGCGGACGGGCCCCAAGAGACCCAGTACTTC
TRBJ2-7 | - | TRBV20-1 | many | CSARDGRVGEQYF | TGCAGTGCTAGAGATGGTCGTGTAGGCGAGCAGTACTTC
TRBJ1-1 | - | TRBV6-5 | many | CASSYSGLPNTEAFF | TGTGCCAGCAGTTACTCAGGACTCCCGAACACTGAAGCTTTCTTT
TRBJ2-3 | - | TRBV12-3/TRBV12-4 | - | CASSYAQDTDTQYF | TGTGCCAGCAGTTATGCTCAGGACACAGATACGCAGTATTTT
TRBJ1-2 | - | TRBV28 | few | CASSPGSGYTF | TGTGCCAGCAGTCCAGGGAGTGGCTACACCTTC
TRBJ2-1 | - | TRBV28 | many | CASKGGGSYNEQFF | TGTGCCAGTAAGGGGGGAGGGTCTTACAATGAGCAGTTCTTC
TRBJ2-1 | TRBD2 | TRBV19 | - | CATLRTSGIRNEQFF | TGTGCCACCCTAAGGACTAGCGGAATTAGGAATGAGCAGTTCTTC
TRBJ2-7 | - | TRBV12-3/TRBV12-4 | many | CASSRGSGTYEQYF | TGTGCCAGCAGTCGAGGGTCCGGAACCTACGAGCAGTACTTC
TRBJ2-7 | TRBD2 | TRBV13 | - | CASSAGRDPPYEQYF | TGTGCCAGCAGTGCCGGGAGGGACCCCCCTTACGAGCAGTACTTC
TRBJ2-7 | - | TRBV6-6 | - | CASGDRLGPYEQYF | TGTGCCAGCGGGGACCGGTTGGGCCCCTACGAGCAGTACTTC
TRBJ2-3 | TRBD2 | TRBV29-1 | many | CSVEDHAGGGLAPRTDTQYF | TGCAGCGTTGAAGATCACGCGGGAGGCGGGTTGGCCCCCCGCACAGATACGCAGTATTTT
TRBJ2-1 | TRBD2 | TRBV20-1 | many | CSASAGTGGNNEQFF | TGCAGTGCTAGCGCGGGAACGGGAGGGAACAATGAGCAGTTCTTC
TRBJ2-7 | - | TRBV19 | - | CASSTLDGEQYF | TGTGCCAGTAGTACCCTGGACGGCGAGCAGTACTTC
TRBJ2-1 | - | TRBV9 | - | CASSVTPAYEQFF | TGTGCCAGCAGCGTAACTCCCGCCTATGAGCAGTTCTTC
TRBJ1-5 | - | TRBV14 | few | CASSQDRGNPQHF | TGTGCCAGCAGCCAAGATAGAGGGAATCCCCAGCATTTT
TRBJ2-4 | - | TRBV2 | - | CASNPIAAKNIQYF | TGTGCCAGCAACCCTATAGCAGCCAAAAACATTCAGTACTTC
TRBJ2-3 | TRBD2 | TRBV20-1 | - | CSARTRTSVADTQYF | TGCAGTGCTAGAACCAGGACTAGCGTAGCGGATACGCAGTATTTT
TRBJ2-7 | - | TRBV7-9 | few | CASSPLWGTYEQYF | TGTGCCAGCAGCCCCCTTTGGGGGACCTACGAGCAGTACTTC
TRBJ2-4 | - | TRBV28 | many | CASSPHEGEVKNIQYF | TGTGCCAGCAGTCCCCATGAGGGTGAGGTCAAAAACATTCAGTACTTC
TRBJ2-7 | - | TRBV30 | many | CAWSAPGHSSYEQYF | TGTGCCTGGAGTGCTCCGGGACATTCCTCCTACGAGCAGTACTTC
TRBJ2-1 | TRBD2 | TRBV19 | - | CASSIRPSGRRNEQFF | TGTGCCAGTAGTATCCGGCCTAGCGGGAGACGCAATGAGCAGTTCTTC
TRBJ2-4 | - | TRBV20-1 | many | CSARRSPTENIQYF | TGCAGTGCTAGACGGTCCCCGACGGAAAACATTCAGTACTTC
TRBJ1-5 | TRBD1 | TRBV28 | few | CATSTGWSNQPQHF | TGTGCCACCTCGACAGGGTGGAGCAATCAGCCCCAGCATTTT
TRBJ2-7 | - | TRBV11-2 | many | CASSLGFDEQYF | TGTGCCAGCAGCTTAGGGTTCGACGAGCAGTACTTC
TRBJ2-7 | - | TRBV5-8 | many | CASSFSGFYEQYF | TGTGCCAGCAGCTTCTCAGGGTTCTACGAGCAGTACTTC
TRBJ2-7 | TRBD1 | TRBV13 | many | CASSLRGTDKYEQYF | TGTGCCAGCAGCTTAAGAGGGACAGACAAATACGAGCAGTACTTC